This TCR beta chain is from a study of blood T cells in healthy people across ages. This clonotype was seen a handful of times. Antigen unknown. Primed by a sample-barcoded 5' primer and a J-beta primer mix, a second PCR proceeded for about 7 to 11 cycles. Using its own MiXCR run on the 5' RACE reads, TCRdb lists one record per CDR3 protein. The data show about 1.4 million distinct CDR3 sequences, with around 59% seen just once and over 5.5% held by the top ten. Study-level points and caveats: In long-lived donors, naive CD4+ cell counts and diversity exceeded those of aged donors.

The sample consisted of blood. The sequence derives from a man between 18 and 29 years old in good health.

The CDR3 here is CASSLKGGPYEQYF. Here the CDR3 DNA reads TGTGCCAGCAGTTTAAAGGGGGGCCCCTACGAGCAGTACTTC. V and J are TRBV12-3 or TRBV12-4 and TRBJ2-4; D might be TRBD1 or TRBD2, each matching 6 bases. The better agreement between TRBJ2-7 and the DNA end casts doubt on the J call. The CDR3 totals 14 residues.